The sequence of this T cell receptor (beta chain) was determined in a study of vaccination and CD4 T cells after COVID-19. Study in general: The study collected post-vaccine samples a median around 70 days after dose two, with a range of 14 to 241.

Treatment given: 10-day PBMC culture with coronavirus spike peptide pools or control peptides (ViraFEST assay). Sequence data for DNA of cultured CD4+ T cells were generated by the Oncomine TCR Beta short-read assay. TCRdb processed the PCR reads anew with MiXCR; each CDR3 protein has one entry. The sample includes roughly 11,000 distinct CDR3 sequences, 50% of them seen just once. V lost 7 bases to trimming and J lost 14 bases, with 21 bases between them. The CDR3 is 14 residues long. From germline, CDR1 is MNHEY and CDR2 SMNVEV (reference sequence). Worth noting for this clonotype: Its target is unknown.

Sequencing input: CD4+ T cells from blood, cultured in vitro. The chain has TRBV27 and TRBJ1-6, with D maybe TRBD1 (5 bases). The clonotype originates from a human donor who had recovered from COVID-19. The CDR3 coding sequence is TGTGCCAGCACCTGGGACGCAGAGAACGGGTCCCTCCACTTT. Amino acids: CASTWDAENGSLHF.